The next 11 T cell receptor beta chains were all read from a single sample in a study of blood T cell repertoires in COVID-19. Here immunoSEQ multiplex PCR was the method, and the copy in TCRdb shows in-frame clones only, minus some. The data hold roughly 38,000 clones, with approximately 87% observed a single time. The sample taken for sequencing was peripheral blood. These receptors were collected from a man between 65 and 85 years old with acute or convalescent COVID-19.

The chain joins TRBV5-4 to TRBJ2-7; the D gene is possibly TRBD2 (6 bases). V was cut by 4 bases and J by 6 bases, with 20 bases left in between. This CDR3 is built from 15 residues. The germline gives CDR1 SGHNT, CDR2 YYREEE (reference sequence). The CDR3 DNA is TGTGCCAGCAGCCCTCGAGGCGGGGAGAGGTCCGAGCAGTACTTC. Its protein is CASSPRGGERSEQYF.

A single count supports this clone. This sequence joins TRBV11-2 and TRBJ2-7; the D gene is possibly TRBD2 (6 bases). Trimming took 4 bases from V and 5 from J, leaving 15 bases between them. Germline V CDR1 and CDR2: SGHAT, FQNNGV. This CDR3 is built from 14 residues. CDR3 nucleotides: TGTGCCAGCAGCTGGACGGGGGTTGGCCACGAGCAGTACTTC. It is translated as CASSWTGVGHEQYF.

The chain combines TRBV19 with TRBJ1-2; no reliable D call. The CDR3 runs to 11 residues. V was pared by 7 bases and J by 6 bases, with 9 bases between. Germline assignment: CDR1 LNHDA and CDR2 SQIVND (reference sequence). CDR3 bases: TGTGCCAGTACGGGAGCTGATGGCTACACCTTC. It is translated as CASTGADGYTF.

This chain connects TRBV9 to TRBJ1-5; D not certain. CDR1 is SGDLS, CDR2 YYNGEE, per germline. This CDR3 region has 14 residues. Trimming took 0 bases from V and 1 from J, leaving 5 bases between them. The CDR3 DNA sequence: TGTGCCAGCAGCGTAGGGCCGAGCAATCAGCCCCAGCATTTT. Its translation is CASSVGPSNQPQHF.

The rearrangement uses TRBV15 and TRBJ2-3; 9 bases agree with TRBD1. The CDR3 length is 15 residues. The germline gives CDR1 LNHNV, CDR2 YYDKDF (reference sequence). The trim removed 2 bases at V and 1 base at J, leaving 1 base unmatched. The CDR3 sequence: CATSRRTGGTDTQYF. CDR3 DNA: TGTGCCACCAGCAGAAGGACAGGGGGCACAGATACGCAGTATTTT.

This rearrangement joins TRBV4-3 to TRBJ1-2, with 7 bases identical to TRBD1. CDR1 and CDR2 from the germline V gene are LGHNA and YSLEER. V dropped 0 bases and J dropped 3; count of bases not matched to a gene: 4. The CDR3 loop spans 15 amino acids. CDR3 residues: CASSQETGWDYGYTF. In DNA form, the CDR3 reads TGCGCCAGCAGCCAAGAGACAGGGTGGGACTATGGCTACACCTTC.

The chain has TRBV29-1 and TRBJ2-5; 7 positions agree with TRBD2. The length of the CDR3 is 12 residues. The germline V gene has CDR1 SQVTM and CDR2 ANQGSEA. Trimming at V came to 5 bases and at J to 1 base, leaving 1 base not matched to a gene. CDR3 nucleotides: TGCAGCGTTTCTAGCGGCCAAGAGACCCAGTACTTC. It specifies CSVSSGQETQYF.

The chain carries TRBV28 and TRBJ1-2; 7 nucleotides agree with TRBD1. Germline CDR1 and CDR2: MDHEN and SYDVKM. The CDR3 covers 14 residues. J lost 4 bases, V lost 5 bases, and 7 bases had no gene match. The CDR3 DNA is TGTGCCAGCAGTAGCTACAGGGGCGGCTATGGCTACACCTTC. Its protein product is CASSSYRGGYGYTF.

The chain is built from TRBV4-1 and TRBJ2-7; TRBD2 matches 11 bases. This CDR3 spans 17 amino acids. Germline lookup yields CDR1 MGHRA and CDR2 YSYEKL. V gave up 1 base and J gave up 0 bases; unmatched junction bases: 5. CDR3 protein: CASSQGTSGWSSYEQYF. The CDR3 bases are TGCGCCAGCAGCCAAGGGACTAGCGGGTGGTCCTCCTACGAGCAGTACTTC.

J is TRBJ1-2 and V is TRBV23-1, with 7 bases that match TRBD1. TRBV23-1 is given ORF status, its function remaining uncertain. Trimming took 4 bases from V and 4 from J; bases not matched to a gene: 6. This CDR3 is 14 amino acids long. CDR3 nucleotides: TGCGCCAGCAGTCCAGGGGGACTCGGCTATGGCTACACCTTC. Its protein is CASSPGGLGYGYTF.

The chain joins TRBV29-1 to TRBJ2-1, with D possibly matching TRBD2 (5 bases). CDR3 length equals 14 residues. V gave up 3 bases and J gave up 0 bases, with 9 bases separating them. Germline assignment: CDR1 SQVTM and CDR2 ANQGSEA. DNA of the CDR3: TGCAGCGTTGACGAAGGGAGCTCCTACAATGAGCAGTTCTTC. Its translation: CSVDEGSSYNEQFF.